Following are 23 T cell receptor beta chains from one sample sequenced in a study of cytomegalovirus exposure and HLA in healthy donors (dated by TCRdb to about 2017). The library was produced with the immunoSEQ multiplex PCR assay. A mixture of 60 forward primers for TCR Vbeta segments and 13 reverse primers for TCR Jbeta segments was used in the multiplex PCR. Imported from immuneACCESS, the table was reduced by TCRdb to in-frame sequences with V and J called. These copies leave out some clones; in studies compared against another copy, an unresolved V gene accounts for under half, and the cause of the remainder is not known. The sample table lists about 190,000 clones, around 75% of them with a count of one. 1.6% of the sample lies in the top ten. The sample was PBMCs. These receptors originate from a woman in her fifties or sixties in good health and CMV-seronegative.

The V gene is TRBV5-1, the J gene TRBJ2-3; tentative D call: TRBD2 (6 bases). The CDR3 loop spans 15 amino acids. CDR1 SGHRS and CDR2 YFSETQ come from the germline V gene. V was clipped by 0 bases and J by 5 bases, with 13 bases between them. The DNA for the CDR3 is TGCGCCAGCAGCTTGGAAACGGGCGGGATAGATACGCAGTATTTT. As protein: CASSLETGGIDTQYF.

The chain joins TRBV19 to TRBJ2-2; 12 bases match TRBD2. J was trimmed by 5 bases and V by 3 bases; bases with no gene match: 7. The V gene's germline CDR1 is LNHDA and CDR2 SQIVND (reference sequence). The length of the CDR3 is 17 residues. CDR3 sequence (DNA): TGTGCCAGTAGTATTCGACTAGCGGGAGTTAATACCGGGGAGCTGTTTTTT. This encodes CASSIRLAGVNTGELFF.

V and J are TRBV7-9 and TRBJ2-3; 9 bases are a match to TRBD1. V was clipped by 4 bases and J by 5 bases; unmatched bases: 4. The V gene's germline CDR1 is SEHNR and CDR2 FQNEAQ (reference sequence). CDR3 length: 14 residues. CDR3 sequence reads: CASSSNRGRDTQYF. For the CDR3, the DNA is TGTGCCAGCAGCTCAAACAGGGGGCGAGATACGCAGTATTTT.

This clone was counted only a few times. The chain is built from TRBV2 and TRBJ2-7; possible D gene TRBD2, 6 bases. Trimming removed 7 bases from V and 9 bases from J, with 28 bases in between. The germline gives CDR1 SNHLY, CDR2 FYNNEI. This CDR3 contains 16 residues. CDR3 in amino acids: CASKLRGGDARGGQYF. CDR3 nucleotide sequence: TGTGCCAGCAAGTTGAGGGGCGGGGACGCCCGAGGTGGGCAGTACTTC.

The gene calls are TRBV6-6 and TRBJ1-1, with 10 bases matching TRBD1. The CDR3 covers 16 residues. The V gene's germline CDR1 is MNHNY and CDR2 SVGAGI (reference sequence). Trimming took 5 bases from V and 0 from J; bases not matched to a gene: 6. The CDR3 DNA reads TGTGCCAGCAGTGGAGGGACAGGGGCGATGAACACTGAAGCTTTCTTT. Encoded protein: CASSGGTGAMNTEAFF.

The V call is TRBV9, the J call TRBJ2-6; 8 nucleotides agree with TRBD1. The length of the CDR3 is 17 residues. Germline V gene lookup returns CDR1 SGDLS and CDR2 YYNGEE. Trimming at V came to 4 bases and at J to 0 bases, leaving 6 bases not matched to a gene. The DNA of the CDR3 is TGTGCCAGCAGCCCCAGGGACAGGAGCTCTGGGGCCAACGTCCTGACTTTC. Amino acid sequence: CASSPRDRSSGANVLTF.

This clone was counted between two and nine times. The chain couples TRBV6-6 to TRBJ1-4; D ambiguous. Germline lookup yields CDR1 MNHNY and CDR2 SVGAGI (reference sequence). Trimming pared 7 bases from V and 8 bases from J, leaving 14 bases between. The CDR3 runs to 13 residues. The CDR3, as DNA: TGTGCCAGCAACCCGTGGCTCGGGGAAAAACTGTTTTTT. This codes for CASNPWLGEKLFF.

In its sample, this clone was seen a few times. This chain uses TRBV2 with TRBJ1-1; D is possibly TRBD1 (6 bases). The CDR3 spans 13 residues. The V gene's germline CDR1 is SNHLY and CDR2 FYNNEI. Trimming removed 6 bases at V and 5 bases at J, with 13 bases between. The CDR3 protein is CASSRQVRTEAFF. CDR3 DNA sequence: TGTGCCAGCAGCAGACAGGTTCGTACTGAAGCTTTCTTT.

The chain is built from TRBV27 and TRBJ1-2, with 8 bases lining up with TRBD1. This CDR3 contains 15 residues. With 6 bases clipped from V and 1 base from J, the junction kept 7 bases outside the gene matches. CDR1 is MNHEY and CDR2 is SMNVEV in the germline V gene (reference sequence). As DNA, the CDR3 is TGTGCCAGCAGCCGTGACAGGGGTCATAACTATGGCTACACCTTC. This encodes CASSRDRGHNYGYTF.

This chain links TRBV6-1 with TRBJ1-4; 9 nucleotides line up with TRBD1. This CDR3 has 15 residues. V trimming: 7 bases; J trimming: 11 bases; junction bases outside the gene matches: 14. Germline values: CDR1 MNHNS, CDR2 SASEGT. Written as DNA, the CDR3 is TGTGCCAGCACCCAAAAAGGAGGGACAGGGACTAAACTGTTTTTT. Translated, it gives CASTQKGGTGTKLFF.

The chain uses TRBV7-9 and TRBJ2-2; D perhaps matches TRBD1 (6 bases). The germline CDR1 and CDR2 sequences are SEHNR and FQNEAQ (reference sequence). V gave up 10 bases and J gave up 6 bases, with 15 bases separating them. CDR3 length: 13 amino acids. CDR3 coding DNA: TGTGCCAACCGGGACATGAATTCCGGGGAGCTGTTTTTT. This encodes CANRDMNSGELFF.

The J gene is TRBJ2-5, the V gene TRBV7-2, with unresolved D. The DNA matches TRBJ2-7 better at its end, which makes the J call doubtful. The germline V gene encodes CDR1 SGHTA and CDR2 FQGNSA. The CDR3 totals 15 residues. The CDR3 DNA sequence: TGTGCCAGCAGCCTCAAGCCGGGTTCCCTCTACGAGCAGTACTTC. Amino acid sequence: CASSLKPGSLYEQYF.

The rearrangement joins TRBV5-1 to TRBJ2-2; D is perhaps TRBD1 (6 bases). Trimming left V 1 base short and J 4 bases short, with 14 bases between. This CDR3 is built from 16 residues. Germline CDR1 reads SGHRS; CDR2 reads YFSETQ. CDR3 DNA: TGCGCCAGCAGCTTGACCACAGGGTTCAGCACCGGGGAGCTGTTTTTT. Amino acid sequence: CASSLTTGFSTGELFF.

This sequence joins TRBV11-1 and TRBJ2-5, with 9 bases lining up with TRBD2. The trim removed 4 bases at V and 3 bases at J, leaving 0 bases unmatched. This CDR3 is 13 amino acids long. Germline-derived CDR1 and CDR2 are SGHAT and FQDESV (reference sequence). The CDR3 bases are TGTGCCAGCAGCTGGACTAGCGAAGAGACCCAGTACTTC. Its protein product is CASSWTSEETQYF. Full variable domain (rest looked up from reference TRBV11-1 and TRBJ2-5): EAEVAQSPRYKITEKSQAVAFWCDPISGHATLYWYRQILGQGPELLVQFQDESVVDDSQLPKDRFSAERLKGVDSTLKIQPAELGDSAMYLCASSWTSEETQYFGPGTRLLVL.

The gene calls are TRBV6-5 and TRBJ1-2; D is perhaps TRBD1 (5 bases). The V gene's germline CDR1 is MNHEY and CDR2 SVGAGI. This CDR3 comprises 13 residues. Trimming removed 5 bases from V and 8 bases from J, with 15 bases in between. The CDR3 DNA follows: TGTGCCAGCAGTCCCTGGGCAGGGAAGGGCTACACCTTC. Protein: CASSPWAGKGYTF.

The genes are TRBV7-2 and TRBJ2-3, with a possible D match to TRBD1 (5 bases). In germline, CDR1 is SGHTA, CDR2 FQGNSA. CDR3 length: 13 amino acids. Deletions cut 1 base from V and 3 bases from J, with 5 bases between. The CDR3 nucleotides read TGTGCCAGCAGCTTAGACAGGACAGATACGCAGTATTTT. It encodes CASSLDRTDTQYF. Looking up the rest from reference TRBV7-2 and TRBJ2-3 gives the full variable domain: GAGVSQSPSNKVTEKGKDVELRCDPISGHTALYWYRQSLGQGLEFLIYFQGNSAPDKSGLPSDRFSAERTGGSVSTLTIQRTQQEDSAVYLCASSLDRTDTQYFGPGTRLTVL.

Points on this clone: Other DNA sequences in the sample encode the same CDR3. The rearrangement joins TRBV9 to TRBJ2-5; tentative D call: TRBD2 (5 bases). CDR3 length equals 13 residues. The germline V gene encodes CDR1 SGDLS and CDR2 YYNGEE. Trimming removed 0 bases from V and 5 bases from J, with 8 bases in between. CDR3 region: CASSVAGGETQYF. CDR3 nucleotides: TGTGCCAGCAGCGTAGCAGGAGGCGAGACCCAGTACTTC.

V is TRBV6-5 and J is TRBJ2-5, with D maybe TRBD1 (5 bases). Trimming took off 6 bases at V and 4 bases at J, with 15 bases between the two ends. The CDR3 is 14 amino acids. From germline, CDR1 is MNHEY and CDR2 SVGAGI. The CDR3 protein is CASSNFDSLETQYF. CDR3 nucleotide sequence: TGTGCCAGCAGCAACTTCGACAGTCTAGAGACCCAGTACTTC.

The chain carries TRBV25-1 and TRBJ1-1; 9 nucleotides agree with TRBD1. This CDR3 contains 14 residues. Germline loops: CDR1 MGHDK, CDR2 SYGVNS. V was clipped by 4 bases and J by 3 bases; unmatched bases: 3. The DNA of the CDR3 is TGTGCCAGCAGTGTGACAGGGGGTTACACTGAAGCTTTCTTT. Translating gives CASSVTGGYTEAFF.

V is TRBV13 and J is TRBJ2-3, with D unclear. V was pared by 5 bases and J by 6 bases, with 12 bases between. This CDR3 has 13 amino acids. The germline V gene has CDR1 PRHDT and CDR2 FYEKMQ (reference sequence). This chain's CDR3 is CASSPPAGDTQYF. The CDR3 DNA is TGTGCCAGCAGCCCCCCCGCCGGGGATACGCAGTATTTT. Using reference TRBV13 and TRBJ2-3 for the parts outside the CDR3, the full variable domain is AAGVIQSPRHLIKEKRETATLKCYPIPRHDTVYWYQQGPGQDPQFLISFYEKMQSDKGSIPDRFSAQQFSDYHSELNMSSLELGDSALYFCASSPPAGDTQYFGPGTRLTVL.

The CDR3 DNA is TGTGCCAGCTCACAGGGACAGGGAACGAGCACAGATACGCAGTATTTT. Amino acids: CASSQGQGTSTDTQYF. V gene TRBV18 combines with J gene TRBJ2-3, with 9 bases fitting TRBD1. Germline V gives CDR1 KGHSH, CDR2 LQKENI. V lost 4 bases and J lost 0; bases outside the gene matches: 5. The CDR3 covers 16 residues.

The chain links TRBV5-4 to TRBJ2-7; D not certain. Between the trimmed V and J ends, which lost 6 bases and 0 bases, there was a span of 4 bases. The CDR3 totals 11 residues. Germline lookup yields CDR1 SGHNT and CDR2 YYREEE (reference sequence). This chain's CDR3 is CASTSSYEQYF. The CDR3 DNA sequence: TGTGCCAGCACGAGCTCCTACGAGCAGTACTTC. The full variable domain, in which reference TRBV5-4 and TRBJ2-7 provide the parts outside the CDR3, is ETGVTQSPTHLIKTRGQQVTLRCSSQSGHNTVSWYQQALGQGPQFIFQYYREEENGRGNFPPRFSGLQFPNYSSELNVNALELDDSALYLCASTSSYEQYFGPGTRLTVT.

This chain uses TRBV6-6 with TRBJ1-1; possibly TRBD1 for D (6 bases). The CDR3 has 14 residues. Looked up from germline, CDR1 is MNHNY and CDR2 is SVGAGI (reference sequence). Trimming took off 6 bases at V and 0 bases at J, with 11 bases between the two ends. CDR3 bases: TGTGCCAGCAGCCGGGACAATATGAACACTGAAGCTTTCTTT. It translates to CASSRDNMNTEAFF.